These T cell receptor beta chains were read from a single sample in a study of identical twins. TCRdb re-derived calls from the 5' RACE reads in MiXCR, one entry per CDR3 protein. Of hundreds of thousands of distinct CDR3 sequences in the sample, around an eighth were seen once. The sample was also linked to a second study, of yellow fever vaccine responses in identical twins.

The specimen sequenced was PBMCs. Receptors were obtained from a young woman in good health. Each CDR3 is given with its conserved first and last residue. Expanded clones get a size class; other rows say once, few or many, or leave the size out.

v_gene	abundance	j_gene	CDR3aa
TRBV10-3	few	TRBJ2-3	CAIRKGTDTQYF
TRBV24-1	few	TRBJ2-1	CATSEIVNEQFF
TRBV7-8	many	TRBJ2-3	CASKRVWGSYLDTQYF
TRBV4-1	many	TRBJ2-7	CASSSNFGSYEQYF
TRBV12-3/TRBV12-4	few	TRBJ2-7	CASSLAGSWLGEQYF
TRBV10-3	many	TRBJ2-1	CAISDAVYEQFF
TRBV7-3	once	TRBJ2-5	CASSITGRQETQYF
TRBV6-5	many	TRBJ2-5	CASSFPTGEETQYF
TRBV10-3	-	TRBJ2-1	CAISETTTGGSTNEQFF
TRBV12-5	-	TRBJ2-7	CASADGTSGSLFYEQYF
TRBV20-1	-	TRBJ2-3	CSARVLARHDTQYF
TRBV9	-	TRBJ2-1	CASSFSYSGDEQFF
TRBV6-1	few	TRBJ2-6	CASSQDRGLGANVLTF
TRBV6-1	few	TRBJ1-2	CASIKSVVSGARGYTF
TRBV19	many	TRBJ1-1	CASSTREGTEAFF
TRBV12-3/TRBV12-4	-	TRBJ1-5	CASSSYGGSNQPQHF
TRBV4-2	few	TRBJ2-2	CASSQPTSGGSGRTGELFF